The 8 T cell receptor beta chains below all came from one sample that was sequenced in a study of shared clonotypes between healthy human individuals (dated by TCRdb to the early 2020s). Libraries came from the immunoSEQ multiplex PCR assay. Sourced from immuneACCESS, this table was stored by TCRdb with only in-frame sequences that have V and J called. A share of the clones is absent; for the studies checked, an unresolved V gene accounts for under half, and the remainder has no known explanation. The sample table shows 950,000 to 1,200,000 clones, and approximately 80% are seen once. Together, the top ten hold 0.89% of the sample. Sequencing was carried out using memory CD4+ T cells from PBMCs. The meaning of the sample's cell subset or site label: CD45RA-negative fraction. The receptors originated from a young man in good health. Some clones in this sample may be carry-over from other donors' samples.

The chain uses TRBV10-3 and TRBJ1-2, with D unresolved. Germline V gene sequence: CDR1 ENHRY, CDR2 SYGVKD. The CDR3 runs 12 residues. The ends were cut back, 6 bases at V and 0 bases at J, with 5 bases in the middle. CDR3 in DNA: TGTGCCATCAGGGCCCCTAACTATGGCTACACCTTC. Residues: CAIRAPNYGYTF.

This clone was observed a handful of times. Different DNA sequences within this sample yield the same CDR3. The chain combines TRBV5-4 with TRBJ2-2, with TRBD1 matching 10 bases. The CDR3 extends over 19 amino acids. In germline, CDR1 is SGHNT, CDR2 YYREEE (reference sequence). V lost 1 base to trimming and J lost 0 bases; unmatched junction nucleotides: 9. The CDR3 bases are TGTGCCAGCAGCTTGCGACAGGGGGCCTTATACGCGAACACCGGGGAGCTGTTTTTT. Amino acids: CASSLRQGALYANTGELFF.

The chain uses TRBV19 and TRBJ2-6; perhaps TRBD2 as D (6 bases). This CDR3 is 18 amino acids long. The germline V gene encodes CDR1 LNHDA and CDR2 SQIVND (reference sequence). V was cut by 6 bases and J by 0 bases, with 18 bases left in between. The CDR3 DNA reads TGTGCCAGTAGCAAAACGAGGGCTAGCGTCTCTGGGGCCAACGTCCTGACTTTC. Protein sequence: CASSKTRASVSGANVLTF.

The rearrangement links TRBV2 to TRBJ2-2; D is undetermined. The CDR3 has 14 residues. The germline gives CDR1 SNHLY, CDR2 FYNNEI. Trimming stripped 4 bases from V and 4 bases from J, with 10 bases between. The CDR3 here is CASSVTTTTGELFF. CDR3 nucleotides: TGTGCCAGCAGTGTAACCACTACCACCGGGGAGCTGTTTTTT. Together with reference TRBV2 and TRBJ2-2, the CDR3 gives the full variable domain: EPEVTQTPSHQVTQMGQEVILRCVPISNHLYFYWYRQILGQKVEFLVSFYNNEISEKSEIFDDQFSVERPDGSNFTLKIRSTKLEDSAMYFCASSVTTTTGELFFGEGSRLTVL.

The rearrangement joins TRBV6-1 to TRBJ2-2; no clear D gene. CDR1 is MNHNS and CDR2 is SASEGT in the germline V gene. V was trimmed by 5 bases and J by 6 bases, leaving 13 bases between them. This CDR3 spans 14 amino acids. The CDR3 region is CASSSGSMAGELFF. As DNA, the CDR3 is TGTGCCAGCAGTTCGGGCTCCATGGCCGGGGAGCTGTTTTTT.

This clone was recorded only once. The DNA for the CDR3 is TGTGCCAGCAAAAGGGACAGGGGGCTAGGAAAACTGTTTTTT. It translates to CASKRDRGLGKLFF. The chain has TRBV2 and TRBJ1-4; 12 positions match TRBD1. J lost 10 bases, V lost 7 bases, and 7 bases had no gene match. Germline V gene data show CDR1 as SNHLY and CDR2 as FYNNEI. CDR3 length equals 14 residues.

The J gene is TRBJ2-7, the V gene TRBV7-8; D ambiguous. Trimming removed 5 bases at V and 4 bases at J, with 12 bases between. Germline values: CDR1 SGHVS, CDR2 FQNEAQ. The CDR3 has 13 amino acids. As DNA, the CDR3 is TGTGCCAGCAGCCCCCTGGGCACGTACGAGCAGTACTTC. Residues: CASSPLGTYEQYF.

The chain carries TRBV6-9 and TRBJ1-5; D might be TRBD1 (6 bases). The V and J ends lost 9 bases and 4 bases respectively, with 10 bases between them. The CDR3 covers 12 residues. Germline V gives CDR1 MNHGY, CDR2 SVAAGI. The CDR3 is CARGAGNQPQHF. The DNA of the CDR3 is TGTGCCAGGGGGGCAGGGAATCAGCCCCAGCATTTT.